Sequencing of this T cell receptor (beta chain) was carried out in a study of blood T cells in healthy people across ages. Study results and caveats: The study lacked donor CMV status, which possibly confounded expanded clonotype changes. Age showed a roughly linear inverse relationship with TCR beta diversity per million T cells.

Then a second PCR, running roughly 6 to 12 cycles, was carried out with a sample-barcoded 5' primer and a J-beta primer mix. TCRdb used MiXCR to reprocess the 5' RACE reads, holding one entry per CDR3 protein. The sample lists about 620,000 distinct CDR3 sequences, around 20% occurring once. In germline, CDR1 is SGHRS, CDR2 YFSETQ. V gave up 0 bases and J gave up 2 bases, with 11 bases separating them. The CDR3 spans 16 residues. Concerning this clonotype: The antigen is undetermined.

Every sample had a minimum of 6 million PBMCs isolated. The TCR was taken from a man aged 70 or older in good health. Sample: blood. The V call is TRBV5-1, the J call TRBJ1-4; tentative D call: TRBD1 (6 bases). The CDR3 loop reads CASSLAGGGTNEKLFF. DNA for the CDR3: TGCGCCAGCAGCTTGGCCGGAGGGGGGACTAATGAAAAACTGTTTTTT.